What follows are 18 T cell receptor beta chains derived from one specimen sequenced in a study of cytomegalovirus exposure and HLA in healthy donors. With 60 Vbeta and 13 Jbeta primers, the PCR was carried out. Profiling relied on immunoSEQ multiplex PCR, and the TCRdb table lists in-frame clones only, not all of them. The specimen's table records roughly 110,000 clones. The specimen sequenced was PBMCs. Source of these receptors: a man aged 40-49 years in good health and CMV-seropositive.

J is TRBJ2-1 and V is TRBV11-3; 8 nucleotides agree with TRBD2. The CDR3 is 15 amino acids. With 5 bases clipped from V and 2 bases from J, the junction kept 5 bases outside the gene matches. Germline V gene lookup returns CDR1 SGHNT and CDR2 YENEEA. The CDR3, as DNA: TGTGCCAGCAGCAAACGGGAGGGCCCCTACAATGAGCAGTTCTTC. It encodes CASSKREGPYNEQFF.

The V and J genes are TRBV6-1 and TRBJ1-2, with D tentatively TRBD1 (6 bases). The germline V gene has CDR1 MNHNS and CDR2 SASEGT. The CDR3 runs to 14 residues. V lost 3 bases, J lost 8 bases, and 16 bases lay in between. The CDR3 spells CASSDPEGVFGYTF. The CDR3 DNA is TGTGCCAGCAGTGACCCCGAGGGGGTTTTCGGCTACACCTTC.

The rearrangement uses TRBV5-1 and TRBJ2-7; D gene ambiguous. V was pared by 0 bases and J by 7 bases, with 8 bases between. The CDR3 is 12 amino acids. The germline V gene encodes CDR1 SGHRS and CDR2 YFSETQ. This CDR3 reads CASSLDAIEQYF. DNA of the CDR3: TGCGCCAGCAGCTTGGACGCTATAGAGCAGTACTTC.

V gene TRBV15 combines with J gene TRBJ2-1, with 10 bases fitting TRBD1. Trimming took 2 bases from V and 8 from J; bases not matched to a gene: 12. Per the germline V gene, CDR1 is LNHNV and CDR2 is YYDKDF (reference sequence). This CDR3 is built from 17 residues. CDR3 coding DNA: TGTGCCACCAGCAGAAATAATCCGGGACAGGGGAGGGATGAGCAGTTCTTC. Translating gives CATSRNNPGQGRDEQFF.

This rearrangement joins TRBV7-3 to TRBJ2-1, with TRBD1 identical over 11 bases. Looked up from germline, CDR1 is SGHTA and CDR2 is FQGTGA. The V and J ends lost 5 bases and 8 bases, in that order; junction bases with no gene match: 11. This CDR3 has 16 amino acids. CDR3 amino acids: CASSQARDRGYDEQFF. The DNA for the CDR3 is TGTGCCAGCAGCCAAGCTAGGGACAGGGGGTATGATGAGCAGTTCTTC.

The genes are TRBV10-1 and TRBJ1-2, with D unclear. Trimming pared 3 bases from V and 2 bases from J, leaving 7 bases between. The CDR3 has 13 amino acids. CDR1 and CDR2 (germline): WNHNN, SYGVQD (reference sequence). CDR3 sequence (DNA): TGCGCCAGCAGTGATGCAGTAAACTATGGCTACACCTTC. Translating it yields CASSDAVNYGYTF.

The chain combines TRBV14 with TRBJ2-5; tentatively, D is TRBD1 (6 bases). The CDR3 sequence is 12 residues long. The ends were cut back, 4 bases at V and 11 bases at J, with 14 bases in the middle. In germline, CDR1 is SGHDN, CDR2 FVKESK. Here the CDR3 DNA reads TGTGCCAGCAGCCTAGACAGGCTGGCGCAGTACTTC. It codes for CASSLDRLAQYF.

V and J are TRBV6-1 and TRBJ2-7; no clear D gene. CDR3 length equals 14 residues. CDR1 and CDR2 (germline): MNHNS, SASEGT. The V and J ends lost 3 bases and 2 bases respectively, with 11 bases between them. CDR3 residues: CASSELIQTYEQYF. The CDR3 nucleotides read TGTGCCAGCAGTGAGTTGATTCAGACCTACGAGCAGTACTTC.

CDR3 DNA: TGTGCCAGCAGTTACTCCAGGGCCCAAGAGACCCAGTACTTC. It specifies CASSYSRAQETQYF. The chain is built from TRBV6-6 and TRBJ2-5, with D possibly TRBD1 on 5 matching bases. This CDR3 is 14 amino acids long. Trimming took off 0 bases at V and 1 base at J, with 6 bases between the two ends. Germline values: CDR1 MNHNY, CDR2 SVGAGI (reference sequence).

This chain joins TRBV7-2 and TRBJ2-7; D unresolved. The CDR3 contains 12 residues. Trimming took off 6 bases at V and 5 bases at J, with 11 bases between the two ends. Per the germline V gene, CDR1 is SGHTA and CDR2 is FQGNSA. The chain's CDR3 is CASSSNRDEQYF. CDR3 nucleotide sequence: TGTGCCAGCAGTTCGAACCGGGACGAGCAGTACTTC. The full variable domain, in which reference TRBV7-2 and TRBJ2-7 provide the parts outside the CDR3, is GAGVSQSPSNKVTEKGKDVELRCDPISGHTALYWYRQSLGQGLEFLIYFQGNSAPDKSGLPSDRFSAERTGGSVSTLTIQRTQQEDSAVYLCASSSNRDEQYFGPGTRLTVT.

This sequence joins TRBV7-9 and TRBJ2-5; 9 nucleotides agree with TRBD2. V was clipped by 4 bases and J by 1 base; unmatched bases: 7. The CDR3 contains 16 residues. Germline V lookup: CDR1 SEHNR, CDR2 FQNEAQ (reference sequence). CDR3 DNA: TGTGCCAGCAGCTCGCAGACTAGCGGAGCCCAAGAGACCCAGTACTTC. Its protein is CASSSQTSGAQETQYF.

The rearrangement joins TRBV28 to TRBJ2-7; 9 positions match TRBD1. Germline loops: CDR1 MDHEN, CDR2 SYDVKM. The CDR3 spans 15 residues. V shed 4 bases, J shed 6 bases, and the junction held 10 bases outside the gene matches. The CDR3 reads CASSSNGDREAEQYF. In nucleotides, the CDR3 is TGTGCCAGCAGTTCGAATGGGGACAGGGAGGCCGAGCAGTACTTC.

J is TRBJ2-7 and V is TRBV2, with 10 positions matching TRBD2. V was clipped by 5 bases and J by 4 bases; unmatched bases: 8. There are 15 residues in the CDR3. Germline CDR1 SNHLY, CDR2 FYNNEI. CDR3 sequence reads: CASSRTGTSEYEQYF. The CDR3 bases are TGTGCCAGCAGTCGCACCGGGACTAGCGAGTACGAGCAGTACTTC.

The genes are TRBV11-3 and TRBJ2-3; a weak D match, TRBD2 (6 bases). The CDR3 spans 17 residues. Looked up from germline, CDR1 is SGHNT and CDR2 is YENEEA. Trimming took 1 base from V and 0 from J, leaving 14 bases between them. The CDR3 bases are TGTGCCAGCAGCTTAGGCTCCGTGACTAGTAGCACAGATACGCAGTATTTT. It yields the protein CASSLGSVTSSTDTQYF.

Notes on this clone: Other DNA sequences from this sample encode an identical CDR3 as well. The J gene is TRBJ2-5, the V gene TRBV7-6; D remains ambiguous. This CDR3 comprises 14 residues. V was trimmed by 5 bases and J by 0 bases, leaving 10 bases between them. The V gene's germline CDR1 is SGHVS and CDR2 FNYEAQ. CDR3 sequence reads: CASSLLQNQETQYF. Written as DNA, the CDR3 is TGTGCCAGCAGCCTCCTACAGAACCAAGAGACCCAGTACTTC. The full variable domain, rest sourced from reference TRBV7-6 and TRBJ2-5, is GAGVSQSPRYKVTKRGQDVALRCDPISGHVSLYWYRQALGQGPEFLTYFNYEAQQDKSGLPNDRFSAERPEGSISTLTIQRTEQRDSAMYRCASSLLQNQETQYFGPGTRLLVL.

The V call is TRBV27, the J call TRBJ1-5, with a possible D match to TRBD1 (6 bases). Germline lookup yields CDR1 MNHEY and CDR2 SMNVEV (reference sequence). The CDR3 consists of 15 residues. Trimming took off 2 bases at V and 7 bases at J, with 15 bases between the two ends. The CDR3 reads CASSLTGQRGQPQHF. The CDR3 DNA is TGTGCCAGCAGTTTAACAGGGCAACGGGGACAGCCCCAGCATTTT.

This chain uses TRBV29-1 with TRBJ2-7, with D hard to call. Germline CDR1 SQVTM, CDR2 ANQGSEA. The germline V and J ends were trimmed by 4 bases and 4 bases, with 8 bases remaining between them. The CDR3 is made up of 11 amino acids. CDR3 sequence: CSVGPGYEQYF. CDR3 nucleotides: TGCAGCGTTGGGCCGGGTTACGAGCAGTACTTC.

V is TRBV5-1 and J is TRBJ1-1; no reliable D call. With 2 bases removed from V and 3 bases from J, the gap between germline ends came to 14 bases. Germline CDR1 reads SGHRS; CDR2 reads YFSETQ. CDR3 size: 15 residues. The DNA of the CDR3 is TGCGCCAGCAGCTTACTAGACCCGGCGGACACTGAAGCTTTCTTT. Translating it yields CASSLLDPADTEAFF.